This T cell receptor (beta chain) was sequenced during a study of patients and donors after allogeneic stem cell transplantation. MiXCR, applied by TCRdb to the RT-PCR reads, yields one record per CDR3 protein. This table has 70,000 or so distinct CDR3 sequences, approximately 26% appearing once. The CDR3 has 15 residues. The V and J ends lost 0 bases and 1 base respectively, with 9 bases between them. The V gene's germline CDR1 is SGHAT and CDR2 FQDESV (reference sequence). This receptor was taken from a human donor who was either an allogeneic HSCT recipient or a stem cell or donor lymphocyte infusion donor (not recorded which). It is not recorded whose cells these are; they may come from a transplant donor. The sample taken for sequencing was blood, either unsorted or a sorted T cell fraction (not recorded which). This chain links TRBV11-1 with TRBJ1-1, with a weak D call TRBD1 (5 bases). CDR3 sequence: CASSLADMGNTEAFF. CDR3 DNA sequence: TGTGCCAGCAGCTTAGCGGACATGGGGAACACTGAAGCTTTCTTT.